This TCR beta chain was found in a study of blood T cells in healthy people across ages (dated by TCRdb to between 2014 and 2017). Turning to the overall study: Template switching captured roughly one uniquely barcoded TCR beta cDNA molecule per two T cells in model experiments. Using deep sequencing normalized with unique cDNA molecular identifiers, the study measured how TCR beta repertoire diversity changes with age. The donors were split into four age groups: young (average about 15 years), middle-aged (around 40), aged (about 62) and long-lived (over 80). Two additional independent replicas of 1 million unique cDNA reads from the same blood draw were analyzed for two donors (one aged 18 to 30 and one aged 80 or older).

The CDR3 starts with the cysteine, ends with the phenylalanine, and has 11 residues. Only the CDR3 DNA stays, 33 bases, in frame from base 1. CDR1 SEHNR and CDR2 FQNEAQ were looked up in the germline V gene (reference sequence). Overall results and qualifications from the work: A strong correlation was found between observed TCR beta diversity and the percentage of naive T cells measured by flow cytometry. Compared with the aged group, the long-lived group had more naive CD4+ T cells, fewer expanded clones and increased TCR diversity, suggesting age selection. Because profiling used bulk unsorted PBMCs, naive and antigen-experienced compartments could not be compared conclusively. As age increased, observed TCR beta diversity per million T cells dropped in a roughly linear way, and a significant reduction was already evident by age 40. Donor CMV infection status was unknown, potentially confounding age-related changes in expanded clonotypes. Total diversity estimates from one million sequenced T cells were considered lower bounds and underestimates.

Receptors were amplified or captured by 5' RACE. The instrument was an Illumina HiSeq 2500. A second PCR of about 7 to 12 cycles was run with a J-beta primer mix and a sample-barcoded 5' primer. A unique molecular identifier was introduced onto each TCR beta cDNA molecule by a template-switch 5' adaptor carrying 12 random nucleotides. At least 2.5 million CDR3-containing paired-end reads were obtained from each sample. First-strand cDNA synthesis was performed from all RNA using the Mint cDNA synthesis kit, with priming by a TRBC-specific oligonucleotide. After uracil-DNA glycosylase treatment, a first 18-cycle PCR used universal primers M1SS and BC2_uni_R on all cDNA. In the original analysis: For normalization, 1 million high-quality reads were randomly selected from each sample, with every read carrying a distinct molecular identifier. Reads sharing molecular identifiers were discarded rather than binned into consensus sequences. MiTCR, set to a Q25 quality threshold and the strictest error-elimination algorithm, was used for CDR3 identification, clonotype clustering and error correction. A nonparametric unseen species model with Euler transformation was used to estimate a lower bound on total TCR beta diversity. TCRdb took the public reads, trimmed them with fastp at Q25, ran MiXCR for clone calling and kept in-frame beta chains. Under each unique CDR3 protein, matching rows form one entry showing the most common genes and DNA. These V and J calls rely on TCRdb rather than the paper's analysis. This sample lists about 780,000 distinct CDR3 sequences; 25% to 30% were detected once. Clones ranked in the top ten supply roughly 3.1% of the sample.

The roughly 42 donors, aged 6 to 90 years, were systemically healthy Caucasian individuals from Russia. Approximately 9 milliliters of peripheral blood were collected from each donor into EDTA-treated Vacutainer tubes. PBMCs were isolated by Ficoll-Paque density-gradient centrifugation, with at least 6.5 million obtained per sample. Trizol reagent was used to extract total RNA from PBMCs, with at least 5.5 micrograms per sample. For every donor, flow cytometry on a PBMC aliquot measured the percentage of naive CD45RAhigh/CD27high T cells. This clonotype has a handful of counts. Its antigen is currently not known. Sequence at one end of the junction differs from germline and may be a read error. In addition, the sample was reused for a study of T cells of mothers and their children. Looking at the second paper: Nine systemically healthy Caucasian individuals served as donors, namely three mothers together with their six children. cDNA synthesis used all of the extracted RNA, with 1.5 ug of RNA in each 15 ul reaction. Sample barcodes and 2-4 random nucleotides were added via the M1S primer in the second PCR. More than 8 million TCR beta CDR3 reads were obtained from each mother, and approximately 3 million reads were obtained from each child. Thymic selection similarly shapes TCR recombination output in related and unrelated pairs, with minor effect from inherited differences. Normalized repertoire overlap was always found to be slightly, but never significantly, higher in related mother-child pairs than in unrelated mother-child pairs. With a sensitivity of approximately 96 clones per million clonotypes, no persistent microchimeric T cell clones were detected. To look for features that set related mother-child pairs apart from unrelated individuals, the researchers ran deep NGS to compare the TCR beta repertoires of mothers and children. Mothers averaged about 40 +/- 4 years of age and children averaged approximately 11 +/- 4 years. Libraries were sequenced on Illumina HiSeq 2000 with 100+100 nt paired-end reads after adapter ligation with NEBNext reagents. To prevent cross-contamination, the mother and child libraries were prepared one month apart and sequenced in separate runs. Each donor had between roughly 450,000 and 2,300,000 distinct TCR beta clonotypes identified. Naive TCR beta clonotypes were estimated from low-frequency clonotypes matched to each donor's FACS-determined naive share, without sorting.

The receptor chain draws on TRBV7-9 and TRBJ1-1; perhaps TRBD1 is the D gene, with 5 bases matching. What was sequenced was blood. The TCR was taken from a boy aged 10-17 years in good health. Here is the DNA: TGTGCCAGCAGCCCCACCCCAGGGCCTTCGTTT. Protein translation: CASSPTPGPSF.